Sequencing of this T cell receptor beta chain was carried out in a study of blood T cell repertoires in COVID-19. Looking at the study overall: From the United States, Italy and Spain came samples of acute and convalescent COVID-19. The analysed material was cDNA or gDNA that came from T cells, B-cell-depleted T cells, or PBMCs.

This clone has only a few counts. Measured with immunoSEQ multiplex PCR; TCRdb has only the in-frame clones, and not every one. Found here are under 300,000 clones, roughly 87% of them singletons; the top ten hold 0.65% to 0.95%. The CDR3 totals 18 residues. Germline V gene sequence: CDR1 MNHEY, CDR2 SMNVEV (reference sequence). V was clipped by 3 bases and J by 0 bases; unmatched bases: 9. The sequence came from a young woman with acute or convalescent COVID-19. The gene calls are TRBV27 and TRBJ2-1, with 9 bases that match TRBD2. Sample: peripheral blood. This chain's CDR3 is CASSFASGKANSYNEQFF. CDR3 nucleotides: TGTGCCAGCAGTTTCGCTAGCGGGAAAGCCAACTCCTACAATGAGCAGTTCTTC.